Listed below are T cell receptor beta chains from one sample, sequenced in a study of control samples from healthy donors and cancer patients. Measured with immunoSEQ multiplex PCR; TCRdb has only the in-frame clones, and not every one. The profile shows about 89,000 clones, 85% of them singletons. Input material: blood. The receptors were sampled from a woman aged 40 to 50 in good health. Each CDR3 is given with its conserved first and last residue. Fields, in order: CDR3 protein, CDR3 DNA, V gene, D gene, J gene, clone size. The D gene is left open where the match is weak. Some rows mark clone size as missing; the rest say once, few, many or name a class of expanded clone.

CASSFVGLRQEGTEAFF | TGTGCCAGCAGCTTCGTCGGACTTCGACAGGAGGGCACTGAAGCTTTCTTT | TRBV7-2 | . | TRBJ1-1 | .
CASSQYWGSGQPQHF | TGTGCCAGCAGCCAATATTGGGGGAGCGGACAGCCCCAGCATTTT | TRBV7-8 | . | TRBJ1-5 | .
CAWKGTNTGELFF | TGTGCCTGGAAAGGGACTAACACCGGGGAGCTGTTTTTT | TRBV30 | . | TRBJ2-2 | few
CATSGDNTGELFF | TGTGCCACCAGTGGAGATAACACCGGGGAGCTGTTTTTT | TRBV24-1 | . | TRBJ2-2 | .
CAWSPPTKGNYYGYTF | TGTGCCTGGAGTCCCCCCACCAAGGGCAATTACTATGGCTACACCTTC | TRBV30 | . | TRBJ1-2 | .
CASRPGGSDTEAFF | TGTGCCAGCAGACCAGGGGGTTCGGACACTGAAGCTTTCTTT | TRBV7-2 | TRBD1 | TRBJ1-1 | .
CASSPSPEKLFF | TGTGCCAGCTCACCCTCCCCCGAAAAACTGTTTTTT | TRBV18 | . | TRBJ1-4 | .
CASSQSQAYGYTF | TGTGCCAGCAGCCAGTCTCAGGCTTACGGCTACACCTTC | TRBV3-1/TRBV3-2 | . | TRBJ1-2 | .
CASSQAGGTQFF | TGCGCCAGCAGCCAGGCGGGGGGGACGCAGTTCTTC | TRBV4-1 | TRBD2 | TRBJ2-1 | .
CASSLTGQGGDGYTF | TGTGCCAGCAGCCTAACTGGACAGGGAGGGGATGGCTACACCTTC | TRBV7-8 | TRBD1 | TRBJ1-2 | .
CASRPEGGNTIYF | TGCGCCAGCCGCCCCGAGGGAGGAAACACCATATATTTT | TRBV10-1 | . | TRBJ1-3 | few
CASSGSGTGFYGYTF | TGTGCCAGCAGCGGATCCGGGACAGGTTTCTATGGCTACACCTTC | TRBV7-8 | TRBD1 | TRBJ1-2 | .
CAWTMGTGGDEKLFF | TGTGCCTGGACCATGGGGACAGGGGGCGACGAAAAACTGTTTTTT | TRBV30 | TRBD1 | TRBJ1-4 | .
CAISESPQAPEKLFF | TGTGCCATCAGTGAGTCCCCGCAGGCCCCTGAAAAACTGTTTTTT | TRBV10-3 | . | TRBJ1-4 | .
CASSSPVRSHEQYF | TGTGCCAGCAGCTCCCCTGTGAGGTCCCACGAGCAGTACTTC | TRBV7-9 | . | TRBJ2-7 | .
CASSPGTGSGNTIYF | TGTGCCAGCAGCCCCGGGACAGGGAGCGGAAACACCATATATTTT | TRBV9 | TRBD1 | TRBJ1-3 | .
CASSTPGQGARGNQPQHF | TGTGCCAGTAGTACCCCCGGACAGGGGGCGCGGGGCAATCAGCCCCAGCATTTT | TRBV19 | TRBD1 | TRBJ1-5 | few
CASSRNRGPYEQYF | TGTGCCAGCAGCCGAAACAGGGGACCCTACGAGCAGTACTTC | TRBV14 | TRBD1 | TRBJ2-7 | .
CASRVGLAGAGNEQFF | TGTGCCAGCAGAGTGGGACTAGCGGGGGCCGGCAATGAGCAGTTCTTC | TRBV2 | TRBD2 | TRBJ2-1 | .
CASSTTGTGVDTGELFF | TGTGCCAGCAGCACCACCGGGACAGGGGTGGACACCGGGGAGCTGTTTTTT | TRBV13 | TRBD1 | TRBJ2-2 | .
CASSLSSYEQYF | TGCGCCAGCAGCTTAAGCTCCTACGAGCAGTACTTC | TRBV5-1 | . | TRBJ2-7 | .
CSVEGGSGTEAFF | TGCAGCGTTGAAGGGGGGAGTGGGACTGAAGCTTTCTTT | TRBV29-1 | . | TRBJ1-1 | .
CASSPYRGRIYEQYF | TGTGCCAGCAGTCCCTATCGGGGGCGAATCTACGAGCAGTACTTC | TRBV6-5 | . | TRBJ2-7 | .
CASSLAGGSSYNEQFF | TGCGCCAGCAGCTTGGCGGGGGGCAGCTCCTACAATGAGCAGTTCTTC | TRBV5-1 | . | TRBJ2-1 | .
CASSYQGGGPDTQYF | TGTGCCAGCAGTTACCAAGGGGGGGGCCCAGATACGCAGTATTTT | TRBV6-6 | . | TRBJ2-3 | .
CASSSRGRNSPLHF | TGTGCCAGCAGTTCACGGGGCAGAAATTCACCCCTCCACTTT | TRBV6-5 | . | TRBJ1-6 | once
CATSDSMTGSSYEQYF | TGTGCCACCAGTGATTCCATGACAGGAAGCTCCTACGAGCAGTACTTC | TRBV24-1 | . | TRBJ2-7 | .
CASSIEETQYF | TGTGCCAGTAGTATAGAAGAGACCCAGTACTTC | TRBV19 | . | TRBJ2-5 | .
CASTPTGNTEAFF | TGTGCCAGCACTCCGACAGGGAACACTGAAGCTTTCTTT | TRBV2 | . | TRBJ1-1 | .
CASSQMGTVNSPLHF | TGTGCCAGCAGCCAAATGGGGACAGTCAATTCACCCCTCCACTTT | TRBV3-1/TRBV3-2 | TRBD1 | TRBJ1-6 | .
CSDAQVGEKLFF | TGCAGCGATGCACAGGTTGGGGAAAAACTGTTTTTT | TRBV29-1 | . | TRBJ1-4 | .
CASSQFRGVEQYF | TGTGCCAGCAGCCAATTCCGAGGGGTCGAGCAGTACTTC | TRBV3-1/TRBV3-2 | . | TRBJ2-7 | once
CASIHIPLAGGSEQFF | TGTGCCAGCATCCACATCCCACTAGCGGGGGGGTCTGAGCAGTTCTTC | TRBV21-1 | . | TRBJ2-1 | .
CASSQVAGRAYEQYF | TGTGCCAGCAGCCAAGTTGCAGGGCGGGCTTACGAGCAGTACTTC | TRBV3-1/TRBV3-2 | . | TRBJ2-7 | .
CASSLVGAGVHNEQFF | TGTGCCAGCAGCTTAGTCGGGGCAGGGGTTCACAATGAGCAGTTCTTC | TRBV7-2 | . | TRBJ2-1 | .
CASSIAWTGGEGYTF | TGTGCCAGTAGTATTGCCTGGACAGGGGGAGAAGGCTACACCTTC | TRBV19 | TRBD1 | TRBJ1-2 | many
CASSQIQGGSDTIYF | TGTGCCAGCAGCCAAATTCAGGGGGGGAGTGACACCATATATTTT | TRBV3-1/TRBV3-2 | TRBD1 | TRBJ1-3 | .
CASSSGPNEQFF | TGTGCCAGCAGTTCCGGACCGAATGAGCAGTTCTTC | TRBV12-3/TRBV12-4 | . | TRBJ2-1 | .
CASSLVGGGNGNEQFF | TGTGCCAGCAGCTTAGTCGGCGGGGGGAATGGCAATGAGCAGTTCTTC | TRBV7-6 | TRBD2 | TRBJ2-1 | .
CAWSVGRAGGKNIQYF | TGTGCCTGGAGTGTTGGGCGAGCGGGGGGAAAAAACATTCAGTACTTC | TRBV30 | TRBD2 | TRBJ2-4 | .
CASSPGPNTEAFF | TGTGCCAGCAGTCCGGGTCCCAACACTGAAGCTTTCTTT | TRBV27 | . | TRBJ1-1 | .